These 30 T cell receptor beta chains were all obtained from the same sample, sequenced in a study of blood T cell repertoires in COVID-19. Assay used: immunoSEQ multiplex PCR; TCRdb lists only in-frame clones, some missing. The table has 250,000 to 300,000 clones, about four fifths seen once. The sequencing sample was made of peripheral blood. The receptors derive from a man aged 80 or over with acute or convalescent COVID-19.

The gene calls are TRBV28 and TRBJ2-2, with 7 bases fitting TRBD1. The length of the CDR3 is 14 residues. Germline CDR1 MDHEN, CDR2 SYDVKM. Trimming removed 8 bases from V and 4 bases from J; junction bases left unmatched: 7. The CDR3 DNA follows: TGTGCCAGCGTTGGAGACAGGGCCACCGGGGAGCTGTTTTTT. It translates to CASVGDRATGELFF.

V gene TRBV7-3 combines with J gene TRBJ2-2; 9 bases are shared with TRBD1. This CDR3 contains 17 residues. V lost 2 bases to trimming and J lost 5 bases; unmatched junction nucleotides: 9. Germline V gene lookup returns CDR1 SGHTA and CDR2 FQGTGA. CDR3 DNA: TGTGCCAGCAGCTTAGTTAGGGACAGGGTTGATACCGGGGAGCTGTTTTTT. It yields the protein CASSLVRDRVDTGELFF.

The chain has TRBV13 and TRBJ1-2; 7 nucleotides line up with TRBD1. The CDR3 is 14 amino acids. Unmatched junction bases numbered 6, after V lost 4 bases and J lost 4 bases. Germline lookup yields CDR1 PRHDT and CDR2 FYEKMQ (reference sequence). CDR3: CASSSGRGRYGYTF. CDR3 nucleotide sequence: TGTGCCAGCAGCTCCGGTAGGGGGCGCTATGGCTACACCTTC.

The rearrangement joins TRBV5-3 to TRBJ2-4, with 7 nucleotides matching TRBD1. TRBV5-3 qualifies as an ORF whose function is uncertain. Trimming cost V 7 bases and J 3 bases; bases outside gene matches: 13. The CDR3 totals 16 residues. The CDR3, as DNA: TGTGCCAGACTCGGTACCACAGGGGACGACAAAAACATTCAGTACTTC. Translated, it gives CARLGTTGDDKNIQYF.

The chain carries TRBV19 and TRBJ2-1, with 9 bases lining up with TRBD2. Per germline, CDR1 LNHDA and CDR2 SQIVND (reference sequence). The CDR3 spans 18 residues. Losses at the gene ends were 4 bases for V and 5 bases for J; bases not matched to a gene: 15. CDR3 DNA: TGTGCCAGTAGTAATGGGCTCTCGGGACTAGCCCCCAACAATGAGCAGTTCTTC. Its translation is CASSNGLSGLAPNNEQFF.

This clone was counted between two and nine times. V usage is TRBV27 and J usage is TRBJ1-4; possible D gene TRBD1, 5 bases. V was pared by 6 bases and J by 1 base, with 6 bases between. This CDR3 is built from 13 residues. The germline gives CDR1 MNHEY, CDR2 SMNVEV (reference sequence). The CDR3 DNA reads as TGTGCCAGCAGGGGGGGAACTAATGAAAAACTGTTTTTT. Its translation is CASRGGTNEKLFF.

The chain joins TRBV14 to TRBJ2-7, with 9 bases that match TRBD1. The CDR3 consists of 15 residues. Germline CDR1 reads SGHDN; CDR2 reads FVKESK. V was pared by 2 bases and J by 7 bases, with 9 bases of the junction left unmatched. The CDR3 protein is CASSQYGTGTYEQYF. The CDR3 DNA sequence: TGTGCCAGCAGCCAATACGGGACAGGGACTTATGAGCAGTACTTC.

The chain carries TRBV28 and TRBJ1-6; D might be TRBD1 (5 bases). Germline V CDR1 and CDR2: MDHEN, SYDVKM. V lost 7 bases to trimming and J lost 0 bases, with 13 bases between them. The CDR3 has 16 residues. The CDR3, as DNA: TGTGCCAGCATCAAAGACAGAAGCTCCTATAATTCACCCCTCCACTTT. Translation gives CASIKDRSSYNSPLHF. Complete variable domain (other parts from reference TRBV28 and TRBJ1-6): DVKVTQSSRYLVKRTGEKVFLECVQDMDHENMFWYRQDPGLGLRLIYFSYDVKMKEKGDIPEGYSVSREKKERFSLILESASTNQTSMYLCASIKDRSSYNSPLHFGNGTRLTVT.

This clone was seen a single time. The gene calls are TRBV19 and TRBJ2-5; D is ambiguous. Germline V gives CDR1 LNHDA, CDR2 SQIVND (reference sequence). The germline V and J ends were trimmed by 5 bases and 0 bases, with 4 bases remaining between them. This CDR3 contains 12 residues. The CDR3 here is CASSSYQETQYF. The CDR3, as DNA: TGTGCCAGTAGTTCGTACCAAGAGACCCAGTACTTC.

This rearrangement joins TRBV7-8 to TRBJ2-2, with a tentative D call TRBD2 (6 bases). Germline CDR1 reads SGHVS; CDR2 reads FQNEAQ. This CDR3 comprises 16 residues. The V end lost 5 bases, the J end lost 3 bases, and 16 bases lay between the germline ends. In DNA form, the CDR3 reads TGTGCCAGCAGCCCCCCTGGGGGGATGGACACCGGGGAGCTGTTTTTT. This sequence encodes CASSPPGGMDTGELFF.

This chain links TRBV29-1 with TRBJ2-1; maybe TRBD1 (5 bases). V lost 1 base to trimming and J lost 4 bases, with 11 bases between them. The CDR3 covers 14 residues. The germline V gene has CDR1 SQVTM and CDR2 ANQGSEA. In nucleotides, the CDR3 is TGCAGCGTTGAAGCAGGGAAGGGGTACAATGAGCAGTTCTTC. It specifies CSVEAGKGYNEQFF.

This rearrangement joins TRBV28 to TRBJ1-3; possible D gene TRBD1, 6 bases. Germline CDR1 reads MDHEN; CDR2 reads SYDVKM. The length of the CDR3 is 14 residues. V lost 6 bases to trimming and J lost 2 bases, with 11 bases between them. CDR3: CASRRQVPGNTIYF. In DNA, the CDR3 is TGTGCCAGCAGGAGACAGGTTCCTGGAAACACCATATATTTT.

The chain is built from TRBV18 and TRBJ2-2, with 7 positions matching TRBD2. V dropped 2 bases and J dropped 4; count of bases not matched to a gene: 1. The V gene's germline CDR1 is KGHSH and CDR2 LQKENI. There are 14 residues in the CDR3. In DNA form, the CDR3 reads TGTGCCAGCTCACCAATAGCGGGCACCGGGGAGCTGTTTTTT. As protein: CASSPIAGTGELFF.

The chain is built from TRBV5-1 and TRBJ2-7, with 7 bases lining up with TRBD1. The CDR3 totals 14 residues. The germline V gene has CDR1 SGHRS and CDR2 YFSETQ. Trimming took 5 bases from V and 1 from J; bases not matched to a gene: 6. CDR3: CASSTTGKSYEQYF. The CDR3 nucleotides are TGCGCCAGCAGTACGACAGGGAAGTCCTACGAGCAGTACTTC. The complete variable domain, with remaining parts taken from reference TRBV5-1 and TRBJ2-7, reads KAGVTQTPRYLIKTRGQQVTLSCSPISGHRSVSWYQQTPGQGLQFLFEYFSETQRNKGNFPGRFSGRQFSNSRSEMNVSTLELGDSALYLCASSTTGKSYEQYFGPGTRLTVT.

A remark on this clone: The sample contains more than one DNA sequence encoding this CDR3. The chain couples TRBV12-3 or TRBV12-4 to TRBJ2-5, with D possibly TRBD2 on 5 matching bases. CDR3 length equals 13 residues. Trimming stripped 2 bases from V and 1 base from J, with 5 bases between. The CDR3 DNA reads as TGTGCCAGCAGTTTACTAGCCCAAGAGACCCAGTACTTC. Amino acids: CASSLLAQETQYF.

Concerning this clone: Other DNA sequences in the same sample also yield this CDR3. The J gene is TRBJ2-5, the V gene TRBV9; D is unresolved. CDR3 length: 13 residues. V lost 2 bases and J 2 bases, leaving 7 bases between the germline ends. Germline V CDR1 and CDR2: SGDLS, YYNGEE. CDR3 in DNA: TGTGCCAGCAGCGTGGGCCCGCAAGAGACCCAGTACTTC. Translating gives CASSVGPQETQYF. The full variable domain, in which reference TRBV9 and TRBJ2-5 provide the parts outside the CDR3, is DSGVTQTPKHLITATGQRVTLRCSPRSGDLSVYWYQQSLDQGLQFLIQYYNGEERAKGNILERFSAQQFPDLHSELNLSSLELGDSALYFCASSVGPQETQYFGPGTRLLVL.

This rearrangement joins TRBV4-1 to TRBJ1-1, with a possible D match to TRBD1 (6 bases). This CDR3 region has 17 residues. V lost 1 base and J 2 bases, leaving 17 bases between the germline ends. From germline, CDR1 is MGHRA and CDR2 YSYEKL. The CDR3 DNA follows: TGCGCCAGCAGCCAAGGGCCCGACAGGTTTCTCAACACTGAAGCTTTCTTT. It codes for CASSQGPDRFLNTEAFF.

The chain recombines TRBV18 with TRBJ1-1; a weak D match, TRBD1 (5 bases). Between the trimmed V and J ends, which lost 6 bases and 5 bases, there was a span of 16 bases. The CDR3 has 14 amino acids. Germline values: CDR1 KGHSH, CDR2 LQKENI. The CDR3 DNA is TGTGCCAGCTCCCGTACTCGCGGGGCTACTGAAGCTTTCTTT. This sequence encodes CASSRTRGATEAFF.

The rearrangement uses TRBV28 and TRBJ1-3; 8 bases are shared with TRBD1. Trimming at V came to 5 bases and at J to 7 bases, leaving 7 bases not matched to a gene. This CDR3 region has 14 residues. CDR1 is MDHEN, CDR2 SYDVKM, per germline. CDR3 bases: TGTGCCAGCAGTGCATCAGGGGGCTCGAACACCATATATTTT. Translated, it gives CASSASGGSNTIYF.

The chain combines TRBV28 with TRBJ1-5, with TRBD1 matching 9 bases. Unmatched junction bases numbered 7, after V lost 5 bases and J lost 2 bases. Looked up from germline, CDR1 is MDHEN and CDR2 is SYDVKM. The CDR3 has 16 amino acids. The CDR3: CASSHRQGGGNQPQHF. CDR3 nucleotide sequence: TGTGCCAGCAGTCATCGACAGGGGGGTGGCAATCAGCCCCAGCATTTT.

J is TRBJ2-1 and V is TRBV6-1; TRBD2 is a possible D gene (5 bases). CDR3 length: 14 amino acids. In germline, CDR1 is MNHNS, CDR2 SASEGT. Deletions cut 3 bases from V and 5 bases from J, with 11 bases between. For the CDR3, the DNA is TGTGCCAGCAGTGAGCCGGGGTATAACAATGAGCAGTTCTTC. This encodes CASSEPGYNNEQFF.

This chain uses TRBV28 with TRBJ2-7, with TRBD2 identical over 9 bases. CDR1 and CDR2 from the germline V gene are MDHEN and SYDVKM. The CDR3 covers 12 residues. Trimming removed 5 bases from V and 6 bases from J; junction bases left unmatched: 2. This CDR3 reads CASSGLATEQYF. The DNA of the CDR3 is TGTGCCAGCAGTGGACTAGCGACCGAGCAGTACTTC.

The chain carries TRBV19 and TRBJ1-2; D is undetermined. This CDR3 comprises 14 residues. Between the trimmed V and J ends, which lost 7 bases and 7 bases, there was a span of 19 bases. Germline CDR1 is LNHDA and CDR2 is SQIVND (reference sequence). The CDR3 nucleotides are TGTGCCAGTAAAGAGGGCGGCAATCTCGGTGGCTACACCTTC. Protein product: CASKEGGNLGGYTF.

The chain couples TRBV15 to TRBJ2-7, with 9 bases aligning to TRBD1. Germline V CDR1 and CDR2: LNHNV, YYDKDF (reference sequence). V trimming: 3 bases; J trimming: 4 bases; junction bases outside the gene matches: 10. The CDR3 contains 16 residues. The CDR3 is CATSRDFRDRAYEQYF. For the CDR3, the DNA is TGTGCCACCAGCAGGGATTTCCGGGACAGGGCGTACGAGCAGTACTTC.

The genes are TRBV9 and TRBJ1-2; TRBD1 matches 9 bases. Germline values: CDR1 SGDLS, CDR2 YYNGEE. Germline trimming cut 4 bases from V and 5 bases from J; bases unmatched to any gene: 6. The CDR3 extends over 14 amino acids. The CDR3 is CASSLRTGEYGYTF. CDR3 bases: TGTGCCAGCAGCCTACGGACAGGGGAATATGGCTACACCTTC.

This clone was picked up one time. The chain has TRBV7-2 and TRBJ2-1; tentative D call: TRBD2 (6 bases). V shed 5 bases and J shed 8 bases, with 31 bases lying between them. Germline V CDR1 and CDR2: SGHTA, FQGNSA. This CDR3 comprises 19 residues. CDR3: CASSHRPNRLVVWDDEQFF. The CDR3 bases are TGTGCCAGCAGCCACAGACCGAACCGACTAGTGGTATGGGACGATGAGCAGTTCTTC.

The chain is built from TRBV4-1 and TRBJ2-7; D gene ambiguous. The CDR3 extends over 16 amino acids. The germline CDR1 and CDR2 sequences are MGHRA and YSYEKL. Trimming left V 2 bases short and J 1 base short, with 15 bases between. The CDR3 is CASSQRRVAESYEQYF. The CDR3 DNA is TGCGCCAGCAGCCAAAGACGGGTGGCGGAGTCCTACGAGCAGTACTTC.

This CDR3 reads CASSVAGVGGYTF. The CDR3 coding sequence is TGTGCCAGCAGCGTAGCGGGGGTGGGTGGCTACACCTTC. This rearrangement joins TRBV9 to TRBJ1-2; a possible D gene is TRBD1 (5 bases). CDR1 is SGDLS, CDR2 YYNGEE, per germline. The CDR3 spans 13 residues. V lost 0 bases, J lost 7 bases, and 10 bases lay in between.

This clone came up a few times. The genes are TRBV7-9 and TRBJ1-1; 9 nucleotides match TRBD1. The trim removed 2 bases at V and 10 bases at J, leaving 2 bases unmatched. The CDR3 has 12 residues. Germline CDR1 and CDR2: SEHNR and FQNEAQ (reference sequence). The DNA for the CDR3 is TGTGCCAGCAGCTTACACAGGGGGCCAGCTTTCTTT. It specifies CASSLHRGPAFF.

The rearrangement uses TRBV11-3 and TRBJ2-1; TRBD2 agrees at 10 bases. With 5 bases clipped from V and 10 bases from J, the junction kept 11 bases outside the gene matches. Germline lookup yields CDR1 SGHNT and CDR2 YENEEA. The CDR3 loop spans 15 amino acids. In nucleotides, the CDR3 is TGTGCCAGCAGCACCACTAGCGGGATCCAGGGGGAGCAGTTCTTC. Translation gives CASSTTSGIQGEQFF.